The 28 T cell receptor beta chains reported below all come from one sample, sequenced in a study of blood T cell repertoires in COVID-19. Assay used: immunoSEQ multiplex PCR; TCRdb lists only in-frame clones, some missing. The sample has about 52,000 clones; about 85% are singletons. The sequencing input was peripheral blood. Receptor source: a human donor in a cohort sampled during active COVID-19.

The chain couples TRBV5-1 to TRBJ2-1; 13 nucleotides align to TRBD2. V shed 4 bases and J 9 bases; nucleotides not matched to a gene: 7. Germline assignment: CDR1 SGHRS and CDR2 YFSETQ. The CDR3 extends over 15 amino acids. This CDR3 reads CASSPTGLAGSEQFF. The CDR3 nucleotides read TGCGCCAGCAGCCCCACGGGACTAGCGGGAAGTGAGCAGTTCTTC.

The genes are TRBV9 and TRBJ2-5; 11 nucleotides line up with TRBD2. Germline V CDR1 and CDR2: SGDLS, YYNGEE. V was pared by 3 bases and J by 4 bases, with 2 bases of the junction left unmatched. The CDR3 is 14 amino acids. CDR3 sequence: CASSAGTSGETQYF. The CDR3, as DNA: TGTGCCAGCAGCGCAGGGACTAGCGGAGAGACCCAGTACTTC.

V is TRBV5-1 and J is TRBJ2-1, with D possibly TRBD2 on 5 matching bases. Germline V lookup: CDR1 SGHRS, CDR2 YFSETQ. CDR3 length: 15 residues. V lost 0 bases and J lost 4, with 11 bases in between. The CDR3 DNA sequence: TGCGCCAGCAGCTTGGTTACGGGGAGTTACAATGAGCAGTTCTTC. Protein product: CASSLVTGSYNEQFF.

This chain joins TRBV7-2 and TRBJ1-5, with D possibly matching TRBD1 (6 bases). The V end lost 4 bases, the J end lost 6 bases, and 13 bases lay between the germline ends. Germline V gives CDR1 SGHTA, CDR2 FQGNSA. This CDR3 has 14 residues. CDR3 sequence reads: CASSWAGDIQPQHF. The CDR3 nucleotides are TGTGCCAGCAGCTGGGCAGGGGATATTCAGCCCCAGCATTTT.

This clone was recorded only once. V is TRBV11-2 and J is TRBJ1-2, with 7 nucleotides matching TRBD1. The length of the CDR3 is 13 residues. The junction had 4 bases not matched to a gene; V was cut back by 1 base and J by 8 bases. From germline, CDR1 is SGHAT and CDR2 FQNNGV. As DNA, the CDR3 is TGTGCCAGCAGCTTAGTAGGGGGCATAGGCTACACCTTC. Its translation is CASSLVGGIGYTF.

This CDR3 is CASPRKGLAGTDEQFF. In DNA, the CDR3 is TGTGCCAGCCCCCGAAAAGGACTAGCGGGCACGGATGAGCAGTTCTTC. V usage is TRBV19 and J usage is TRBJ2-1; 11 nucleotides match TRBD2. The CDR3 covers 16 residues. Germline CDR1 reads LNHDA; CDR2 reads SQIVND (reference sequence). Trimming took 9 bases from V and 8 from J; bases not matched to a gene: 15. Using reference TRBV19 and TRBJ2-1 for the parts outside the CDR3, the full variable domain is DGGITQSPKYLFRKEGQNVTLSCEQNLNHDAMYWYRQDPGQGLRLIYYSQIVNDFQKGDIAEGYSVSREKKESFPLTVTSAQKNPTAFYLCASPRKGLAGTDEQFFGPGTRLTVL.

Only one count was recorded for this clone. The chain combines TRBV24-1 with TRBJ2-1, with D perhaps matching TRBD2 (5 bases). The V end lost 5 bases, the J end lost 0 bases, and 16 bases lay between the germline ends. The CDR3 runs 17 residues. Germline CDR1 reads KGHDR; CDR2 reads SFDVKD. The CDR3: CATSGGTEAGSYNEQFF. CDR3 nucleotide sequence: TGTGCCACCAGTGGCGGTACAGAGGCGGGCTCCTACAATGAGCAGTTCTTC.

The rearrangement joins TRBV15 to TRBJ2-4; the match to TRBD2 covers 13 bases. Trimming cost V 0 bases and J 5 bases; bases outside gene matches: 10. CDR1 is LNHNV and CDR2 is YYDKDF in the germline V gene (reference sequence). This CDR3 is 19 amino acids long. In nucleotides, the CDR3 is TGTGCCACCAGCAGAGATCTTTTACTAGCGGGAGGGGCGGAAAACATTCAGTACTTC. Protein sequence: CATSRDLLLAGGAENIQYF. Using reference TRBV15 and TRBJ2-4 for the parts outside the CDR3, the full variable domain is DAMVIQNPRYQVTQFGKPVTLSCSQTLNHNVMYWYQQKSSQAPKLLFHYYDKDFNNEADTPDNFQSRRPNTSFCFLDIRSPGLGDTAMYLCATSRDLLLAGGAENIQYFGAGTRLSVL.

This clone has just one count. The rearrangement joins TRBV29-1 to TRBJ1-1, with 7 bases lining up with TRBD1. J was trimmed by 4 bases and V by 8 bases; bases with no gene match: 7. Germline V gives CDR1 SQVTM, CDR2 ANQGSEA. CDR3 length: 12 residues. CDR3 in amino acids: CSTLQGTTEAFF. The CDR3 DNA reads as TGCAGCACCCTACAGGGGACCACTGAAGCTTTCTTT.

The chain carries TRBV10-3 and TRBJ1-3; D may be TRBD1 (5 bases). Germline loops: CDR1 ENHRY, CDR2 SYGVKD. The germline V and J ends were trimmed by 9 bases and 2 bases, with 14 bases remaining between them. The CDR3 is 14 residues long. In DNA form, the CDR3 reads TGTGCCATGCAGGAGGGGCTAGCTGGAAACACCATATATTTT. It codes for CAMQEGLAGNTIYF.

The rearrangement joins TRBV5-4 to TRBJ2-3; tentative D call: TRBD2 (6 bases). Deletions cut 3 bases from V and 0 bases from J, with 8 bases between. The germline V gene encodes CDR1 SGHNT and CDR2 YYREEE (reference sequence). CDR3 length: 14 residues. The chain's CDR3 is CASSSLASTDTQYF. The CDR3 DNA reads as TGTGCCAGCAGCTCCCTAGCGAGCACAGATACGCAGTATTTT. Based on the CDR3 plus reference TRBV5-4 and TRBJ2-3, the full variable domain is ETGVTQSPTHLIKTRGQQVTLRCSSQSGHNTVSWYQQALGQGPQFIFQYYREEENGRGNFPPRFSGLQFPNYSSELNVNALELDDSALYLCASSSLASTDTQYFGPGTRLTVL.

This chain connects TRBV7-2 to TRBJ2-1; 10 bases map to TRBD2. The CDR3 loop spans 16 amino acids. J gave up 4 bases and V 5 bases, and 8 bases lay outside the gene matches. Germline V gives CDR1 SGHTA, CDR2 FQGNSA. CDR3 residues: CASSRFSGRIYNEQFF. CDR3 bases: TGTGCCAGCAGCCGTTTTAGCGGGAGGATTTACAATGAGCAGTTCTTC.

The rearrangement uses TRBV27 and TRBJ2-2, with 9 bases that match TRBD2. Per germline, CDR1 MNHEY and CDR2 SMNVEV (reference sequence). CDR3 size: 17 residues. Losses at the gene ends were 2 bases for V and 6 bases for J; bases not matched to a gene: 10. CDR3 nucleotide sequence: TGTGCCAGCAGTTTAGAGGGGACTAGCTTTGTCGCCGGGGAGCTGTTTTTT. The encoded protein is CASSLEGTSFVAGELFF.

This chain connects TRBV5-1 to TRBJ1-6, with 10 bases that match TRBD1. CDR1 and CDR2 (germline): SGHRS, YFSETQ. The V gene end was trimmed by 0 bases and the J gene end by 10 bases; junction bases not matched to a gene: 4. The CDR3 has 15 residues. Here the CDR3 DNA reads TGCGCCAGCAGCTTGGGGGGACAGGGGAGATCACCCCTCCACTTT. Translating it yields CASSLGGQGRSPLHF.

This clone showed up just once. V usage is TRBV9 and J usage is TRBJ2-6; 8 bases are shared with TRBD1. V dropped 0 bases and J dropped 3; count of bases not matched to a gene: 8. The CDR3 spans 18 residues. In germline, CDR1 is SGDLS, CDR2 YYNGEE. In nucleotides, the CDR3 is TGTGCCAGCAGCGTAGCCCCAGGGGGCGGGCGTGGGGCCAACGTCCTGACTTTC. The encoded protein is CASSVAPGGGRGANVLTF.

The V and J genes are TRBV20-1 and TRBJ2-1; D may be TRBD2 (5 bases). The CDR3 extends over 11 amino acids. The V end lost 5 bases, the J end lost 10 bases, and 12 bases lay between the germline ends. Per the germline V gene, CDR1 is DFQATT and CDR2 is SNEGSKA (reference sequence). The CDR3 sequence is CSAPQEAEQFF. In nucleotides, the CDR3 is TGCAGTGCTCCCCAGGAGGCCGAGCAGTTCTTC.

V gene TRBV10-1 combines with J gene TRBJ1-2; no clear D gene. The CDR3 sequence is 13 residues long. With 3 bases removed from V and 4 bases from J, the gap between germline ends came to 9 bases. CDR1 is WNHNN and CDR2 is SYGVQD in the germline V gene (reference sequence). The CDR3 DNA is TGCGCCAGCAGTGAACTCGGGAGCTATGGCTACACCTTC. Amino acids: CASSELGSYGYTF.

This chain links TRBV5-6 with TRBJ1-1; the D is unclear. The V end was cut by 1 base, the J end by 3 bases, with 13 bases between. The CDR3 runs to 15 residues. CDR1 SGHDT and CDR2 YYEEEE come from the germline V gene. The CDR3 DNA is TGTGCCAGCAGCTTGCTCTCTCGGAGGCACACTGAAGCTTTCTTT. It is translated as CASSLLSRRHTEAFF.

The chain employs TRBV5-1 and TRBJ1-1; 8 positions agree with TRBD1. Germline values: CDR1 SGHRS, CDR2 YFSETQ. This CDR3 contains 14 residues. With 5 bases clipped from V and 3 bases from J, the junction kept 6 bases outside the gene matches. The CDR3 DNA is TGCGCCAGCAGTTCGACAGGGGTGGACACTGAAGCTTTCTTT. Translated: CASSSTGVDTEAFF. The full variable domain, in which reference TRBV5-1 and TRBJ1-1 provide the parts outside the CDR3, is KAGVTQTPRYLIKTRGQQVTLSCSPISGHRSVSWYQQTPGQGLQFLFEYFSETQRNKGNFPGRFSGRQFSNSRSEMNVSTLELGDSALYLCASSSTGVDTEAFFGQGTRLTVV.

The chain's CDR3 is CASSPSDRSRAKNIQYF. The CDR3 DNA is TGTGCCAGCTCACCTTCTGACAGGAGTAGAGCCAAAAACATTCAGTACTTC. The V call is TRBV18, the J call TRBJ2-4; TRBD1 is a possible D gene (6 bases). Trimming stripped 3 bases from V and 0 bases from J, with 15 bases between. The CDR3 is 17 residues long. Germline-derived CDR1 and CDR2 are KGHSH and LQKENI.

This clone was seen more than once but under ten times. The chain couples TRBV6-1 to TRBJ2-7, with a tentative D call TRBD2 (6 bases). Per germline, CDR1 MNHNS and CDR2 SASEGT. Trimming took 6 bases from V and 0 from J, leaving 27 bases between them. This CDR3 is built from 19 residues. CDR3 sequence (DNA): TGTGCCAGCAGGGAACACAACTTCGTTGGGACTTACATCTCCTACGAGCAGTACTTC. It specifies CASREHNFVGTYISYEQYF.

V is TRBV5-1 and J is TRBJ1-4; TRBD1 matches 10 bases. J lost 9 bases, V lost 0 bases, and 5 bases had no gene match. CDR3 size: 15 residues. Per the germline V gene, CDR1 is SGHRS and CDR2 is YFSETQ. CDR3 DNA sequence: TGCGCCAGCAGCTTGGGCGGGACAGGGGTGAAAAAACTGTTTTTT. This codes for CASSLGGTGVKKLFF.

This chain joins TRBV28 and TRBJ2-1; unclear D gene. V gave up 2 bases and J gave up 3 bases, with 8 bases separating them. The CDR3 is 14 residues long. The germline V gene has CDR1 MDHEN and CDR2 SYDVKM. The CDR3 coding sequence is TGTGCCAGCAGTTTACCCCCAGACTACAATGAGCAGTTCTTC. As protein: CASSLPPDYNEQFF.

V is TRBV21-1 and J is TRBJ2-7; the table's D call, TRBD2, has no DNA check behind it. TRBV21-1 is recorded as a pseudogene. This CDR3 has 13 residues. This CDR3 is CASKTSGRHEQYF. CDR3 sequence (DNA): TGTGCCAGCAAGACTAGCGGGAGACACGAGCAGTACTTC.

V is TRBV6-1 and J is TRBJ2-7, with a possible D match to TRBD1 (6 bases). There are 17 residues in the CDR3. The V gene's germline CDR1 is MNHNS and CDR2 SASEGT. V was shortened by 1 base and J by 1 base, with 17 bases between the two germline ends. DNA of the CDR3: TGTGCCAGCAGTGAAGTGGTCGGGGCAGGGGTTTCCTACGAGCAGTACTTC. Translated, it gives CASSEVVGAGVSYEQYF.

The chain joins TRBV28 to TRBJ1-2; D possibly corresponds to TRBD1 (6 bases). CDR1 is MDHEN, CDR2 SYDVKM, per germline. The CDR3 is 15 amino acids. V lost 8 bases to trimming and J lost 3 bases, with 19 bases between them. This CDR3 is CASSLRATGHYGYTF. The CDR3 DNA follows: TGTGCCAGCTCCTTACGGGCCACAGGGCACTATGGCTACACCTTC.

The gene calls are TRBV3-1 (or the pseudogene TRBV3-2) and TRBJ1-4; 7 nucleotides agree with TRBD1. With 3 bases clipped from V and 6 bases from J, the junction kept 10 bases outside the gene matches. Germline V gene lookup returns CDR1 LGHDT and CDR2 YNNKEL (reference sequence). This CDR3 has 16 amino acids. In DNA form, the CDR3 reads TGTGCCAGCAGCCAGGAAAGACCCAGGGGGGATGAAAAACTGTTTTTT. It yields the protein CASSQERPRGDEKLFF.

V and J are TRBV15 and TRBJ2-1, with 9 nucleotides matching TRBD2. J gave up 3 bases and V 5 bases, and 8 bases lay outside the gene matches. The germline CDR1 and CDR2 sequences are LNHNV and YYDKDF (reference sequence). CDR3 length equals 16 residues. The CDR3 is CATSPATSGSYNEQFF. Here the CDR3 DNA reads TGTGCCACCAGCCCCGCGACTAGCGGCAGCTACAATGAGCAGTTCTTC.